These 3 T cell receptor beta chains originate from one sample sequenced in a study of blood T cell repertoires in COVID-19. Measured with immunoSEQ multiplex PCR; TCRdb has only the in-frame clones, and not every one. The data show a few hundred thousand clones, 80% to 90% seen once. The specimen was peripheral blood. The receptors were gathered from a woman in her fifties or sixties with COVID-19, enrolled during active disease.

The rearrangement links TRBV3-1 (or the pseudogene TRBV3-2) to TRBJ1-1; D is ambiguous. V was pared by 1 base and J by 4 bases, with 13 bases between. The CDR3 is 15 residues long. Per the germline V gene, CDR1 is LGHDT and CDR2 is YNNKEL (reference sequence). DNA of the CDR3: TGTGCCAGCAGCCAAGTGTTGGGCACTTCCACTGAAGCTTTCTTT. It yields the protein CASSQVLGTSTEAFF.

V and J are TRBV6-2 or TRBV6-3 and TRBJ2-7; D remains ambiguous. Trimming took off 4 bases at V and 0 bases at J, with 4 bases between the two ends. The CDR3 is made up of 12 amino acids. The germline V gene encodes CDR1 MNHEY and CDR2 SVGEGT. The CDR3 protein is CASSFLSYEQYF. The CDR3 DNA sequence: TGTGCCAGCAGTTTTCTCTCCTACGAGCAGTACTTC.

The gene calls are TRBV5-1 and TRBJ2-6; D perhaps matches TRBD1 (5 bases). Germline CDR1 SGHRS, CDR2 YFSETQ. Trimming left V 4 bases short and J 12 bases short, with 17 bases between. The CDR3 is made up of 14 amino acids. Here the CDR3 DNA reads TGCGCCAGCAGCGACGACAGTACCCTTAGCGTCCTGACTTTC. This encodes CASSDDSTLSVLTF.